This T cell receptor beta chain was identified during a study of OX40 agonist ivuxolimab in advanced cancers. Study overall: Treatment received earlier with anti-PD-1, anti-PD-L1 or anti-CTLA-4 agents was allowed, and under 50% had some.

Study-wide results and caveats: Normalized T-cell clonal expansion was also low in some nonresponders.

Patients who had autoimmune disease history or got systemic immunosuppression were left out. The method was immunoSEQ multiplex PCR; TCRdb's version includes in-frame clones alone and lacks a portion of them. The table records under 55,000 clones, just under 95% of them present only once. A remark on this clone: What it recognizes is unknown.

The CDR3 is 16 residues long. Between the trimmed V and J ends, which lost 5 bases and 1 base, there was a span of 17 bases. The germline CDR1 and CDR2 sequences are LNHDA and SQIVND (reference sequence). This chain joins TRBV19 and TRBJ1-1; D is ambiguous. This clonotype was sampled from an adult with an advanced solid tumor such as melanoma, head and neck, liver or kidney cancer. Specimen: CD4+ or CD8+ T cells sorted from blood, collected in a trial of the OX40 agonist ivuxolimab. The CDR3 DNA reads as TGTGCCAGTAGTCAGGAGGCAGTAGGACGGAACACTGAAGCTTTCTTT. It is translated as CASSQEAVGRNTEAFF.